This T cell receptor (beta chain) was recorded in a study of cytomegalovirus exposure and HLA in healthy donors. Details on this clone: Antigen unknown.

V shed 6 bases and J 8 bases; nucleotides not matched to a gene: 9. CDR3 size: 13 residues. Germline V gene sequence: CDR1 MNHEY, CDR2 SMNVEV (reference sequence). Study observations and caveats: A later analysis reportedly found that, within productive TCRs, an Asian-associated ancestry cluster had fewer N-insertions than the mean observed across the roughly 610 donors. There were a few CMV-associated chains whose specificity for CMV antigens was confirmed in vitro.

Researchers ran the PCR with 60 Vbeta and 13 Jbeta primers. As originally analysed: Later analysis identified 88 million or so unique TCR beta chains, 9 million to 13 million shared. Profiling relied on immunoSEQ multiplex PCR, and the TCRdb table lists in-frame clones only, not all of them. V and J calls and clone size are copied from that table; D and trimming were computed from the DNA. Here the sample spans under 200,000 clones, 60% to 85% being singletons. This TCR came from a man in his forties in good health and CMV-seronegative. Sequencing was performed on PBMCs. V usage is TRBV27 and J usage is TRBJ2-5; 7 nucleotides agree with TRBD1. CDR3 in amino acids: CASRTTGEGTQYF. CDR3 bases: TGTGCCAGCAGGACCACAGGGGAAGGAACCCAGTACTTC.